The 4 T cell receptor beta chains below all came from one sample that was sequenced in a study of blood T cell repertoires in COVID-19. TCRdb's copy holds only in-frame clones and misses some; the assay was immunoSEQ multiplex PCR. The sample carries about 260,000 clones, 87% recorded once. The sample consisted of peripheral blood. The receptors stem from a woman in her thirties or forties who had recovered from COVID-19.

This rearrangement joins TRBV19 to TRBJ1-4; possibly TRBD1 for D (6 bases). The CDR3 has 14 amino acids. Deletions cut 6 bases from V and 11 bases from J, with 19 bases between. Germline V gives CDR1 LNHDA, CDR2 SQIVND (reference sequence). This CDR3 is CASSKDSAGAKLFF. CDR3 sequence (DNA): TGTGCCAGTAGCAAAGACAGTGCGGGGGCGAAACTGTTTTTT.

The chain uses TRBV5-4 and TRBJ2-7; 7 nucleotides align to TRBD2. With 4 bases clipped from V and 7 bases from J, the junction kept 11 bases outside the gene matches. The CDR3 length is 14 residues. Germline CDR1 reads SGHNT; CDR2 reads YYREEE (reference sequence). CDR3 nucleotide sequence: TGTGCCAGCAGCCCCGGGGGGTTCCCGGGGGAGCAGTACTTC. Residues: CASSPGGFPGEQYF.

CDR3 in amino acids: CASSPGQIPGELFF. The CDR3 coding sequence is TGCGCCAGCAGCCCCGGACAAATACCCGGGGAGCTGTTTTTT. The rearrangement joins TRBV5-1 to TRBJ2-2; possible D gene TRBD1, 5 bases. The CDR3 is 14 residues long. Germline V CDR1 and CDR2: SGHRS, YFSETQ. With 4 bases removed from V and 6 bases from J, the gap between germline ends came to 13 bases.

CDR3 bases: TGCGCCAGCAGCTCTTCACCGACTACAGGGAACCGTGACACCATATATTTT. It yields the protein CASSSSPTTGNRDTIYF. The chain is built from TRBV5-1 and TRBJ1-3, with D perhaps matching TRBD1 (6 bases). CDR3 length: 17 residues. Germline CDR1 and CDR2: SGHRS and YFSETQ. V was pared by 3 bases and J by 8 bases, with 24 bases between.